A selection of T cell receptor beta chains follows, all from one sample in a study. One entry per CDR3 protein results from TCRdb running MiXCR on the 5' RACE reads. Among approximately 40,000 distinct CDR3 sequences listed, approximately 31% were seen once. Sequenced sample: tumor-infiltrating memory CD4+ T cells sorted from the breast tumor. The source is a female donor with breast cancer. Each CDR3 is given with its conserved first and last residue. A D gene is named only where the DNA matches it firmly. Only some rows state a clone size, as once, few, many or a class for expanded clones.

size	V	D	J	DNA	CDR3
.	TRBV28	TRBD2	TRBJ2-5	TGTGCCAGCGGGGCTAGCGGGGGGGGAATCGAAGAGACCCAGTACTTC	CASGASGGGIEETQYF
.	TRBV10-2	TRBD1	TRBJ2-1	TGCGCCAGCAGGGTGGGACAGCCCAATGAGCAGTTCTTC	CASRVGQPNEQFF
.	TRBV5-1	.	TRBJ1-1	TGCGCCAGCAGCAAGACAGGGAACACTGAAGCTTTCTTT	CASSKTGNTEAFF
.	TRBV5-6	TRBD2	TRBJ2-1	TGTGCCAGCAGCTTGGCCGGGGGGTGGCAGTTCTTC	CASSLAGGWQFF
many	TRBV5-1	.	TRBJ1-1	TGCGCCAGCAGCTTCGGACACAAATTCCCCTATACATTGGTGAACACTGAAGCTTTCTTT	CASSFGHKFPYTLVNTEAFF
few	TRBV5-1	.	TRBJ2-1	TGTGCCAGCAGCTTGGCCGGTAGCTCAGGTGAGCAGTTCTTC	CASSLAGSSGEQFF
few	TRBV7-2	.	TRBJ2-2	TGTGCCAGCAGCTCCCAACCTGCGGCCGGGGAGCTGTTTTTT	CASSSQPAAGELFF
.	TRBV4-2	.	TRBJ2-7	TGTGCCAGCAGCCAAGTTGGTGGGAACTCCTACGAGCAGTACTTC	CASSQVGGNSYEQYF
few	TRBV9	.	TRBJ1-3	TGTGCCAGCAGCGTAGAACCAACCCAGGACAGATCTGGAAACACCATATATTTT	CASSVEPTQDRSGNTIYF
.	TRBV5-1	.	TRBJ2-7	TGCGCCAGCAGCTTGGGCGGACAGTACGAGCAGTACTTC	CASSLGGQYEQYF
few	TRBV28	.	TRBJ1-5	TGTGCCAGCAGTCCCGGAGGGGCTAGCAATCAGCCCCAGCATTTT	CASSPGGASNQPQHF
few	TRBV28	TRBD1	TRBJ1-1	TGTGCCAGCGGTCGGGGACAGAGGGGAGCTTTCTTT	CASGRGQRGAFF
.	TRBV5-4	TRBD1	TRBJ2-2	TGTGCCAGCAGGACAGGGATGAACACCGGGGAGCTGTTTTTT	CASRTGMNTGELFF
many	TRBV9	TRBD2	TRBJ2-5	TGTGCCAGCAGCTCGCGGACGGGAGGGAGAGAGACCCAGTACTTC	CASSSRTGGRETQYF
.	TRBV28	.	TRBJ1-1	TGTGCCAGCAGGGACCCCGGGACCGAAGCTTTCTTT	CASRDPGTEAFF
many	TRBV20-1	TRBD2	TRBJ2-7	TGCAGTGCTAGAGGGGGGGGAGGAATCTACGAGCAGTACTTC	CSARGGGGIYEQYF
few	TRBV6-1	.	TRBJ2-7	TGTGCCAGCATGCACCTCCGACTAGTTCGGGGCGAGCAGTACTTC	CASMHLRLVRGEQYF
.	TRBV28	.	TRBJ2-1	TGTGCCAGCGGGGGGCGATGCCCGTGGAATGAGCAGTTCTTC	CASGGRCPWNEQFF
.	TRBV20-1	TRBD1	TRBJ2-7	TGCAGTGCCGCCCCCGGACAGGGCACCTACGAGCAGTACTTC	CSAAPGQGTYEQYF
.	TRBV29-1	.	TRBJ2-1	TGCAGCGTTGATAAGGCCTACAATGAGCAGTTCTTC	CSVDKAYNEQFF
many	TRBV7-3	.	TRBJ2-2	TGTGCCAGCAGCTTAAATGGGGGGTATACCGGGGAGCTGTTTTTT	CASSLNGGYTGELFF
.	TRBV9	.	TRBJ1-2	TGTGCCAGCAGCGTAGGTACAGATAACTATGGCTACACCTTC	CASSVGTDNYGYTF
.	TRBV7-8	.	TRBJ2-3	TGTGCCAGCAGCTTAGCGCGAGGAACTAGCACAGATACGCAGTATTTT	CASSLARGTSTDTQYF
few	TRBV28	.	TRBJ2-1	TGTGCCAGCAGTTTAGACCAGACGTCGAGCTCCTACAATGAGCAGTTCTTC	CASSLDQTSSSYNEQFF
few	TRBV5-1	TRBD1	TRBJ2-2	TGCGCCAGCAGCCCCCGGACAGGGGGGATCTGGGAGCTGTTTTTT	CASSPRTGGIWELFF
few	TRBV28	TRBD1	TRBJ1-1	TGTGCCAGCAGTTTGGGGACAGATTTCGACATGAACACTGAAGCTTTCTTT	CASSLGTDFDMNTEAFF
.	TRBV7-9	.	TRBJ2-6	TGTGCCAGCAGCTCACATCTCTCTGGGGCCAACGTCCTGACTTTC	CASSSHLSGANVLTF
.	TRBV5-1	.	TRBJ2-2	TGCGCCAGCAGCTTGGGGGGGCCGAGAGTCCCCGGGGAGCTGTTTTTT	CASSLGGPRVPGELFF
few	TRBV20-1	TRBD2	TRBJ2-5	TGCAGTGCTGGACGACCCGTCGGCGGGGGCCAAGAGACCCAGTACTTC	CSAGRPVGGGQETQYF
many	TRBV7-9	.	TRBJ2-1	TGTGCCAGCAGCTTTGTGTTGGGAAGACACAATGAGCAGTTCTTC	CASSFVLGRHNEQFF
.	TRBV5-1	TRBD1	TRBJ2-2	TGCGCCAGCAGTCTCAGGACAGGGAAAGGCACCGGGGAGCTGTTTTTT	CASSLRTGKGTGELFF
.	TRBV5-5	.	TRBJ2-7	TGTGCCAGCAGCTTGTGGGGCGACGAGCAGTACTTC	CASSLWGDEQYF
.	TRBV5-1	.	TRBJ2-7	TGCGCCAGCAGCCTCCAAAGGGGTCGAGACGACGAGCAGTACTTC	CASSLQRGRDDEQYF
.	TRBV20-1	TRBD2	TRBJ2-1	TGCAGTGCTAGAGATTTTGAGCGGGAGGGTGGGTACAATGAGCAGTTCTTC	CSARDFEREGGYNEQFF